The 23 T cell receptor beta chains presented below share a single source sample, sequenced in a study of robustness of blood B and T cell sequencing. Instead of genomic DNA, mRNA was used to measure TCR beta repertoires. cDNA was made with a 5' template-switch oligo adding a universal priming site. The template-switch oligo carried a 12-nucleotide random UMI tagging each cDNA molecule. MiXCR was run by TCRdb on the PCR reads, yielding one entry per CDR3 protein. The repertoire holds 1,500 to 2,000 distinct CDR3 sequences, approximately 50% seen once, with 30% to 40% in the top ten. Sequencing input: peripheral blood. The origin of the receptors is a human donor in good health.

This clonotype was recorded only once. This chain joins TRBV15 and TRBJ2-6; tentatively, D is TRBD2 (5 bases). Trimming took 1 base from V and 1 from J, leaving 14 bases between them. Germline values: CDR1 LNHNV, CDR2 YYDKDF (reference sequence). The CDR3 contains 18 residues. In nucleotides, the CDR3 is TGTGCCACCAGCAGAGGACGGACTCTATCGTCTGGGGCCAACGTCCTGACTTTC. It translates to CATSRGRTLSSGANVLTF.

The chain couples TRBV7-6 to TRBJ2-7, with a possible D match to TRBD2 (6 bases). Per the germline V gene, CDR1 is SGHVS and CDR2 is FNYEAQ. V shed 6 bases and J shed 2 bases, with 17 bases lying between them. CDR3 length: 15 residues. Here the CDR3 reads CASSQNPGLTYEQYF. CDR3 nucleotide sequence: TGTGCCAGCAGTCAAAACCCGGGACTGACCTACGAGCAGTACTTC.

This clonotype was observed a few times. This rearrangement joins TRBV20-1 to TRBJ2-7, with no clear D. The V end lost 3 bases, the J end lost 0 bases, and 12 bases lay between the germline ends. The CDR3 contains 14 residues. Germline V gives CDR1 DFQATT, CDR2 SNEGSKA (reference sequence). Here the CDR3 reads CSASFFRSSYEQYF. The DNA of the CDR3 is TGCAGTGCTAGTTTCTTCCGCAGCTCCTACGAGCAGTACTTC.

The CDR3 sequence is CASSPGRSGANVLTF. CDR3 DNA: TGTGCCAGCTCACCTGGAAGGTCAGGGGCCAACGTCCTGACTTTC. The chain employs TRBV18 and TRBJ2-6, with D hard to call. CDR1 is KGHSH, CDR2 LQKENI, per germline. V was shortened by 3 bases and J by 4 bases, with 10 bases between the two germline ends. This CDR3 is 15 amino acids long.

In this sample, this clonotype turned up a few times. The chain recombines TRBV6-5 with TRBJ2-3; 8 bases are shared with TRBD1. The CDR3 is 14 residues long. After removal of 4 bases from V and 3 bases from J, the junction contained 3 bases not matched to a gene. CDR1 is MNHEY and CDR2 is SVGAGI in the germline V gene. CDR3 in DNA: TGTGCCAGCAGTTCGGGACAGGAGACAGATACGCAGTATTTT. This translates into CASSSGQETDTQYF.

This clonotype was recorded a few times. This chain joins TRBV10-3 and TRBJ1-2, with D unclear. The V end was cut by 0 bases, the J end by 2 bases, with 10 bases between. CDR3 length: 15 residues. Germline CDR1 ENHRY, CDR2 SYGVKD. The CDR3 sequence is CAISESPTGNYGYTF. CDR3 bases: TGTGCCATCAGTGAGTCCCCGACGGGGAACTATGGCTACACCTTC.

In its sample, this clonotype was seen a few times. The chain combines TRBV11-1 with TRBJ1-1, with D uncertain. The length of the CDR3 is 11 residues. V was shortened by 3 bases and J by 6 bases, with 5 bases between the two germline ends. CDR1 and CDR2 (germline): SGHAT, FQDESV (reference sequence). CDR3 loop: CASSFGAEAFF. CDR3 coding DNA: TGTGCCAGCAGCTTTGGCGCTGAAGCTTTCTTT.

J is TRBJ2-7 and V is TRBV5-1; 7 nucleotides agree with TRBD2. The CDR3 contains 14 residues. J lost 4 bases, V lost 0 bases, and 4 bases had no gene match. Germline V gene lookup returns CDR1 SGHRS and CDR2 YFSETQ. The CDR3 bases are TGCGCCAGCAGCTTGGACGGGGGACTATACGAGCAGTACTTC. This translates into CASSLDGGLYEQYF.

The V gene is TRBV30, the J gene TRBJ2-5; D gene ambiguous. Germline assignment: CDR1 GTSNPN and CDR2 SVGIG (reference sequence). This CDR3 comprises 14 residues. Trimming left V 4 bases short and J 1 base short, with 13 bases between. The CDR3 nucleotides read TGTGCCTGGACGGGTTGGGGTGGCCAAGAGACCCAGTACTTC. It yields the protein CAWTGWGGQETQYF.

The chain recombines TRBV7-9 with TRBJ2-1, with D perhaps given as TRBD1 or TRBD2 (5 bases each). The CDR3 has 15 amino acids. The germline gives CDR1 SEHNR, CDR2 FQNEAQ (reference sequence). Trimming removed 3 bases from V and 7 bases from J, with 16 bases in between. The CDR3 DNA is TGTGCCAGCAGCTTGACAGTACGCCGGGGTAATGAGCAGTTCTTC. Protein sequence: CASSLTVRRGNEQFF.

This clonotype was seen just once. This sequence joins TRBV5-6 and TRBJ2-1; D unclear. Trimming left V 0 bases short and J 8 bases short, with 12 bases between. The germline V gene has CDR1 SGHDT and CDR2 YYEEEE. The CDR3 covers 14 residues. In nucleotides, the CDR3 is TGTGCCAGCAGCTTGGACCCCCTAGGCCATGAGCAGTTCTTC. This gives the protein CASSLDPLGHEQFF.

V and J are TRBV5-5 and TRBJ2-5, with D possibly being TRBD2 (5 bases). From germline, CDR1 is SGHKS and CDR2 YYEKEE (reference sequence). With 3 bases removed from V and 1 base from J, the gap between germline ends came to 13 bases. The CDR3 runs to 15 residues. The DNA for the CDR3 is TGTGCCAGCAGCTGGGCGCCGGGGAGCCAAGAGACCCAGTACTTC. Translated, it gives CASSWAPGSQETQYF.

The chain recombines TRBV11-1 with TRBJ1-1; D remains unclear. The length of the CDR3 is 14 residues. Trimming took off 5 bases at V and 1 base at J, with 11 bases between the two ends. Germline V gene sequence: CDR1 SGHAT, CDR2 FQDESV (reference sequence). CDR3 amino acids: CASSRPGQNTEAFF. The DNA of the CDR3 is TGTGCCAGCAGCCGACCTGGCCAGAACACTGAAGCTTTCTTT.

This chain links TRBV10-3 with TRBJ1-2; the match to TRBD1 covers 7 bases. The CDR3 extends over 16 amino acids. Germline CDR1 is ENHRY and CDR2 is SYGVKD. V shed 7 bases, J shed 3 bases, and the junction held 14 bases outside the gene matches. The CDR3 region is CAIKGAQTPFHYGYTF. The CDR3 nucleotides read TGTGCCATCAAGGGGGCTCAGACACCCTTTCACTATGGCTACACCTTC.

This chain joins TRBV7-3 and TRBJ1-4, with unresolved D. Trimming cost V 1 base and J 7 bases, with 16 bases left between them. Germline loops: CDR1 SGHTA, CDR2 FQGTGA. The CDR3 runs to 16 residues. The CDR3 DNA reads TGTGCCAGCAGCTTAAAAGACGATTACCTTGCTGAAAAACTGTTTTTT. This sequence encodes CASSLKDDYLAEKLFF.

The chain uses TRBV11-2 and TRBJ1-2; no firm D call. V was pared by 1 base and J by 6 bases, with 6 bases between. CDR3 length equals 12 residues. Germline V gene data show CDR1 as SGHAT and CDR2 as FQNNGV. The CDR3 nucleotides are TGTGCCAGCAGCTTAGGTCGGGATGGCTACACCTTC. Translating gives CASSLGRDGYTF.

This chain joins TRBV12-3 or TRBV12-4 and TRBJ1-2; maybe TRBD1 (5 bases). This CDR3 has 17 residues. Trimming pared 3 bases from V and 2 bases from J, leaving 19 bases between. The CDR3, as DNA: TGTGCCAGCAGTTTGGACTTGAGGGGCAGATTAAACTATGGCTACACCTTC. Its protein is CASSLDLRGRLNYGYTF.

CDR3 sequence (DNA): TGTGCCACCAGCAGAGTCCTCGGGACGGCATATGGCTACACCTTC. Translated: CATSRVLGTAYGYTF. The chain joins TRBV15 to TRBJ1-2; tentatively, D is TRBD1 (5 bases). Germline V gene lookup returns CDR1 LNHNV and CDR2 YYDKDF (reference sequence). CDR3 length: 15 amino acids. With 1 base removed from V and 5 bases from J, the gap between germline ends came to 14 bases. The full variable domain, rest sourced from reference TRBV15 and TRBJ1-2, is DAMVIQNPRYQVTQFGKPVTLSCSQTLNHNVMYWYQQKSSQAPKLLFHYYDKDFNNEADTPDNFQSRRPNTSFCFLDIRSPGLGDTAMYLCATSRVLGTAYGYTFGSGTRLTVV.

This clonotype showed up just a few times. The V and J genes are TRBV2 and TRBJ2-7; the D gene is possibly TRBD2 (6 bases). From germline, CDR1 is SNHLY and CDR2 FYNNEI. With 8 bases removed from V and 0 bases from J, the gap between germline ends came to 14 bases. The CDR3 consists of 14 residues. The CDR3 coding sequence is TGTGCCAGCCGGAGGGGAGGTCCCTCCTACGAGCAGTACTTC. It encodes CASRRGGPSYEQYF.

This chain connects TRBV3-1 to TRBJ1-3; D not certain. Trimming left V 1 base short and J 4 bases short, with 8 bases between. Germline CDR1 reads LGHDT; CDR2 reads YNNKEL (reference sequence). The CDR3 extends over 14 amino acids. In DNA form, the CDR3 reads TGTGCCAGCAGCCAAGCCCTCCCGGGAAACACCATATATTTT. Its protein product is CASSQALPGNTIYF. Looking up the rest from reference TRBV3-1 and TRBJ1-3 gives the full variable domain: DTAVSQTPKYLVTQMGNDKSIKCEQNLGHDTMYWYKQDSKKFLKIMFSYNNKELIINETVPNRFSPKSPDKAHLNLHINSLELGDSAVYFCASSQALPGNTIYFGEGSWLTVV.

This clonotype was counted a few times. V and J are TRBV25-1 and TRBJ2-1; a weak D match, TRBD2 (7 bases). Germline-derived CDR1 and CDR2 are MGHDK and SYGVNS. Trimming cost V 7 bases and J 3 bases, with 16 bases left between them. The CDR3 consists of 15 residues. CDR3 in amino acids: CASMGGGASYNEQFF. The CDR3 coding sequence is TGTGCCAGCATGGGGGGGGGGGCTAGCTACAATGAGCAGTTCTTC.

This chain links TRBV15 with TRBJ2-5; 7 bases line up with TRBD2. The trim removed 3 bases at V and 1 base at J, leaving 14 bases unmatched. The CDR3 sequence is 18 residues long. Germline CDR1 LNHNV, CDR2 YYDKDF (reference sequence). CDR3 amino acids: CATSRSSQRGMIQETQYF. The CDR3 coding sequence is TGTGCCACCAGCAGGAGTAGCCAGCGGGGTATGATCCAAGAGACCCAGTACTTC. The full variable domain, rest sourced from reference TRBV15 and TRBJ2-5, is DAMVIQNPRYQVTQFGKPVTLSCSQTLNHNVMYWYQQKSSQAPKLLFHYYDKDFNNEADTPDNFQSRRPNTSFCFLDIRSPGLGDTAMYLCATSRSSQRGMIQETQYFGPGTRLLVL.

This clonotype showed up just a few times. The chain links TRBV2 to TRBJ2-3; no definite D call. In germline, CDR1 is SNHLY, CDR2 FYNNEI. The V and J ends lost 4 bases and 2 bases respectively, with 10 bases between them. The CDR3 is made up of 14 amino acids. As DNA, the CDR3 is TGTGCCAGCAGTGGAGGTCGGATCACAGATACGCAGTATTTT. Residues: CASSGGRITDTQYF.